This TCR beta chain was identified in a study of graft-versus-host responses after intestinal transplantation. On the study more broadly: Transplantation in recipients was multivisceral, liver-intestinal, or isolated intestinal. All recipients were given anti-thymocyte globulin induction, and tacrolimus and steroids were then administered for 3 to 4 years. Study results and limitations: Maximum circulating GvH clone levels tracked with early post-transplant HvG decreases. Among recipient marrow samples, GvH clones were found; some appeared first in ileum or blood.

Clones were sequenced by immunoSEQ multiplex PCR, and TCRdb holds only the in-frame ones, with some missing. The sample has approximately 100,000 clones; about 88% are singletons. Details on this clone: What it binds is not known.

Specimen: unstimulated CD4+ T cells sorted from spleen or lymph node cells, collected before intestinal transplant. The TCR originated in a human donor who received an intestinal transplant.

CDR3 sequence (DNA): TGTGCCAGCAGCCAAGGGGGGCAGGGGGGCCCCACAGATACGCAGTATTTT. Amino acids: CASSQGGQGGPTDTQYF. The chain has TRBV4-2 and TRBJ2-3; D might be TRBD1 (7 bases). V was pared by 1 base and J by 2 bases, with 16 bases between. Germline lookup yields CDR1 LGHNA and CDR2 YNFKEQ. The CDR3 covers 17 residues.